This entry lists 14 T cell receptor beta chains sequenced from one sample in a study of cytomegalovirus exposure and HLA in healthy donors. Both 60 Vbeta primers and 13 Jbeta primers went into the PCR. The protocol was immunoSEQ multiplex PCR, while the TCRdb copy is restricted to in-frame clones and leaves out a portion. The repertoire holds 80,000 to 130,000 clones, with around 80% as singletons. The sequencing sample was made of PBMCs. These TCRs come from a male donor in good health and CMV-seropositive.

The rearrangement uses TRBV5-1 and TRBJ2-2; 11 bases align to TRBD1. The CDR3 loop spans 16 amino acids. Trimming removed 4 bases from V and 6 bases from J; junction bases left unmatched: 8. CDR1 and CDR2 (germline): SGHRS, YFSETQ. CDR3 bases: TGCGCCAGCAGCGGGGGACAGGGGGAGCCAGCCGGGGAGCTGTTTTTT. It yields the protein CASSGGQGEPAGELFF.

V is TRBV6-5 and J is TRBJ2-3, with a tentative D call TRBD1 (6 bases). There are 14 residues in the CDR3. CDR1 MNHEY and CDR2 SVGAGI come from the germline V gene. Trimming cost V 7 bases and J 1 base, with 12 bases left between them. The CDR3 region is CASTRAGGTDTQYF. Written as DNA, the CDR3 is TGTGCCAGCACCCGGGCAGGGGGCACAGATACGCAGTATTTT.

The chain joins TRBV4-3 to TRBJ1-1; 7 nucleotides line up with TRBD1. With V trimmed by 0 bases and J by 3 bases, 4 bases remained unmatched. The CDR3 consists of 15 residues. Per germline, CDR1 LGHNA and CDR2 YSLEER. CDR3 amino acids: CASSQDEGADTEAFF. DNA of the CDR3: TGCGCCAGCAGCCAAGATGAGGGGGCGGACACTGAAGCTTTCTTT.

The chain employs TRBV28 and TRBJ1-2; 9 bases map to TRBD1. The trim removed 4 bases at V and 7 bases at J, leaving 4 bases unmatched. Germline lookup yields CDR1 MDHEN and CDR2 SYDVKM. The CDR3 is made up of 13 amino acids. The CDR3 reads CASSSGQGGGYTF. The CDR3 bases are TGTGCCAGCAGTTCGGGACAGGGAGGTGGCTACACCTTC.

V is TRBV7-2 and J is TRBJ2-7; 16 bases are a match to TRBD2. V trimming: 5 bases; J trimming: 3 bases; junction bases outside the gene matches: 7. This CDR3 region has 17 residues. Looked up from germline, CDR1 is SGHTA and CDR2 is FQGNSA. As DNA, the CDR3 is TGTGCCAGCAGCCCCGGGACTAGCGGGGGGGCCTTCTACGAGCAGTACTTC. It specifies CASSPGTSGGAFYEQYF.

The V and J genes are TRBV5-1 and TRBJ1-1; 12 nucleotides align to TRBD1. The CDR3 runs 14 residues. CDR1 is SGHRS and CDR2 is YFSETQ in the germline V gene. V was clipped by 4 bases and J by 5 bases; unmatched bases: 3. Here the CDR3 reads CASSRDRGRTEAFF. The CDR3 region has the DNA TGCGCCAGCAGCCGGGACAGGGGGCGGACTGAAGCTTTCTTT.

The J gene is TRBJ2-5, the V gene TRBV4-2; TRBD2 aligns across 7 bases. The CDR3 contains 16 residues. The germline V gene encodes CDR1 LGHNA and CDR2 YNFKEQ. V lost 4 bases and J lost 0; bases outside the gene matches: 8. The CDR3 nucleotides read TGTGCCAGCAGCCGTGATCCCCTAGCGGACCAAGAGACCCAGTACTTC. Translating gives CASSRDPLADQETQYF.

CDR3 residues: CASSEYISGNTIYF. In nucleotides, the CDR3 is TGTGCCAGCAGTGAATATATCTCTGGAAACACCATATATTTT. This rearrangement joins TRBV6-1 to TRBJ1-3; the D is unclear. Germline V CDR1 and CDR2: MNHNS, SASEGT. The CDR3 consists of 14 residues. The V and J ends lost 2 bases and 0 bases respectively, with 5 bases between them.

The J gene is TRBJ1-2, the V gene TRBV7-8; the D gene is possibly TRBD1 (5 bases). The CDR3 consists of 19 residues. The germline V gene has CDR1 SGHVS and CDR2 FQNEAQ. Trimming removed 2 bases at V and 8 bases at J, with 30 bases between. Here the CDR3 reads CASSLKPLQGWTRGGGYTF. The DNA of the CDR3 is TGTGCCAGCAGCTTAAAGCCCCTGCAGGGCTGGACTAGGGGAGGGGGCTACACCTTC.

The chain combines TRBV4-1 with TRBJ1-1; 10 nucleotides align to TRBD1. The J segment lost 1 base and the V segment lost 3 bases, leaving 8 bases of the junction unmatched. This CDR3 is built from 17 residues. Germline CDR1 MGHRA, CDR2 YSYEKL. Written as DNA, the CDR3 is TGCGCCAGCAGCCAGACCGACAGGGGGCGCGGGAACACTGAAGCTTTCTTT. It specifies CASSQTDRGRGNTEAFF.

The chain couples TRBV6-5 to TRBJ2-7; the D gene is possibly TRBD1 (6 bases). CDR3 size: 15 residues. CDR1 MNHEY and CDR2 SVGAGI come from the germline V gene. V gave up 4 bases and J gave up 7 bases, with 20 bases separating them. CDR3 DNA sequence: TGTGCCAGCAGTTCGGCCGGACAGTGGAGAATGGAGCAGTACTTC. This encodes CASSSAGQWRMEQYF.

This sequence joins TRBV19 and TRBJ1-5, with 8 bases that match TRBD1. With V trimmed by 2 bases and J by 1 base, 1 base remained unmatched. CDR3 size: 15 residues. CDR1 is LNHDA and CDR2 is SQIVND in the germline V gene (reference sequence). The chain's CDR3 is CASSIQGASNQPQHF. The CDR3 DNA reads TGTGCCAGTAGTATACAGGGGGCGAGCAATCAGCCCCAGCATTTT.

This chain links TRBV6-5 with TRBJ2-7, with 9 bases lining up with TRBD1. V lost 7 bases, J lost 3 bases, and 4 bases stayed unmatched. This CDR3 is built from 13 residues. Germline CDR1 is MNHEY and CDR2 is SVGAGI. In DNA, the CDR3 is TGTGCCAGCAAGGGGACAGGGCGCTACGAGCAGTACTTC. Translated: CASKGTGRYEQYF.

V and J are TRBV6-1 and TRBJ1-2; TRBD1 agrees at 7 bases. V shed 7 bases, J shed 3 bases, and the junction held 5 bases outside the gene matches. There are 13 residues in the CDR3. The germline V gene has CDR1 MNHNS and CDR2 SASEGT. DNA of the CDR3: TGTGCCAGCACTGGACAGGTCTACTATGGCTACACCTTC. Protein: CASTGQVYYGYTF.